A selection of T cell receptor beta chains follows, all from one sample in a study of cytomegalovirus exposure and HLA in healthy donors. Profiled with immunoSEQ multiplex PCR; TCRdb holds only in-frame clones, not every one. The sample holds over 80,000 clones; 73% are singletons and the top ten take 3% to 4%. Sequenced: PBMCs. These receptors were obtained from a man aged 40-49 years in good health and CMV-seronegative. Each CDR3 is given with its conserved first and last residue. D genes are given only for firm matches. The size entry is marked missing in some rows and otherwise reads once, few, many or a size class.

size: -; J: TRBJ2-7; V: TRBV4-3; D: TRBD2; DNA: TGCGCCAGCAGCTTTCAGCGGGGGGGCTTTTACGAGCAGTACTTC; CDR3: CASSFQRGGFYEQYF
size: -; J: TRBJ2-3; V: TRBV5-1; D: TRBD1; DNA: TGCGCCAGCAGCACGACAGGGGTTAGCACAGATACGCAGTATTTT; CDR3: CASSTTGVSTDTQYF
size: -; J: TRBJ2-2; V: TRBV7-2; D: TRBD2; DNA: TGTGCCAGCAGCCGGCGGGGGACTACCATTACCGGGGAGCTGTTTTTT; CDR3: CASSRRGTTITGELFF
size: -; J: TRBJ2-7; V: TRBV13; D: -; DNA: TGTGCCAGCAGCTCCAGACAGGGAGGCTACGAGCAGTACTTC; CDR3: CASSSRQGGYEQYF
size: once; J: TRBJ2-7; V: TRBV6-1; D: -; DNA: TGTGCCAGCAGCGACTTCGGTGGGTCCCCCTACGAGCAGTACTTC; CDR3: CASSDFGGSPYEQYF
size: -; J: TRBJ2-7; V: TRBV7-2; D: TRBD1; DNA: TGTGCCAGCAGCTCTGTGGGGGCTGGGACAGGGGGGTACGAGCAGTACTTC; CDR3: CASSSVGAGTGGYEQYF
size: -; J: TRBJ2-7; V: TRBV19; D: -; DNA: TGTGCCACCATGGACCCGGGAATTCCCTACGAGCAGTACTTC; CDR3: CATMDPGIPYEQYF
size: -; J: TRBJ2-7; V: TRBV4-2; D: TRBD2; DNA: TGTGCCAGCAGCCAAGGGACTAGCGGGGGGCAGGGCGAGCAGTACTTC; CDR3: CASSQGTSGGQGEQYF
size: -; J: TRBJ2-1; V: TRBV28; D: TRBD1; DNA: TGTGCCAGCAGTTTACAGGGACAGGGGTACAATGAGCAGTTCTTC; CDR3: CASSLQGQGYNEQFF
size: -; J: TRBJ1-3; V: TRBV7-9; D: -; DNA: TGTGCCAGCAGCCCGCAGGGATCCTCTGGAAACACCATATATTTT; CDR3: CASSPQGSSGNTIYF
size: -; J: TRBJ1-6; V: TRBV10-3; D: -; DNA: TGTGCCATCAGTGATATCGACAGACAGAATTCACCCCTCCACTTT; CDR3: CAISDIDRQNSPLHF
size: -; J: TRBJ1-1; V: TRBV7-3; D: TRBD1; DNA: TGTGCCAGCACGACATTCACAGGGGCACACACTGAAGCTTTCTTT; CDR3: CASTTFTGAHTEAFF
size: -; J: TRBJ1-1; V: TRBV18; D: TRBD1; DNA: TGTGCCAGCTCACTCGGGACAGGGAACACTGAAGCTTTCTTT; CDR3: CASSLGTGNTEAFF
size: -; J: TRBJ2-2; V: TRBV7-9; D: TRBD1; DNA: TGTGCCAGCAGCTCTACAGGGGGAGCCGGGGAGCTGTTTTTT; CDR3: CASSSTGGAGELFF
size: -; J: TRBJ2-7; V: TRBV4-2; D: TRBD1; DNA: TGTGCCAGCAGCTTTGACAGGGGTGGCTACGAGCAGTACTTC; CDR3: CASSFDRGGYEQYF
size: -; J: TRBJ2-7; V: TRBV7-6; D: -; DNA: TGTGCCAGCAGCTTAGGGAGAAGGAGGGAGCAGTACTTC; CDR3: CASSLGRRREQYF
size: -; J: TRBJ2-2; V: TRBV4-1; D: TRBD1; DNA: TGCGCCAGCAGCCTTACAGGGGGCACCGGGGAGCTGTTTTTT; CDR3: CASSLTGGTGELFF
size: -; J: TRBJ1-5; V: TRBV9; D: -; DNA: TGTGCCAGCAGCGTTGGACCCGGGGGCAATCAGCCCCAGCATTTT; CDR3: CASSVGPGGNQPQHF
size: -; J: TRBJ1-2; V: TRBV29-1; D: -; DNA: TGCAGCGTTGATGGGGGGGACGACTATGGCTACACCTTC; CDR3: CSVDGGDDYGYTF
size: -; J: TRBJ2-5; V: TRBV30; D: TRBD2; DNA: TGTGCCTGGACTAGCGGGGGGGCATCCGGCCTTGGGGAGACCCAGTACTTC; CDR3: CAWTSGGASGLGETQYF
size: -; J: TRBJ2-7; V: TRBV14; D: TRBD2; DNA: TGTGCCAGCAGCCAAGGGACTAGCGGGAGATCCTACGAGCAGTACTTC; CDR3: CASSQGTSGRSYEQYF
size: once; J: TRBJ2-7; V: TRBV18; D: TRBD2; DNA: TGTGCCAGCTCCCGGGGGGGTCCGGATGAGCAGTACTTC; CDR3: CASSRGGPDEQYF
size: -; J: TRBJ1-6; V: TRBV6-6; D: TRBD1; DNA: TGTGCCAGCAGTTATGGACAGGGGTTTTATAATTCACCCCTCCACTTT; CDR3: CASSYGQGFYNSPLHF
size: -; J: TRBJ2-7; V: TRBV7-9; D: -; DNA: TGTGCCAGCAGCTTAGCTCGTCACGAGCAGTACTTC; CDR3: CASSLARHEQYF
size: -; J: TRBJ2-2; V: TRBV25-1; D: -; DNA: TGTGCCAGCAGTGACCCAGGGACACCTACCGGGGAGCTGTTTTTT; CDR3: CASSDPGTPTGELFF
size: few; J: TRBJ1-1; V: TRBV13; D: -; DNA: TGTGCCAGCAGCAGAGGAGGGCCTGCCCACGCTTTCTTT; CDR3: CASSRGGPAHAFF
size: -; J: TRBJ2-2; V: TRBV6-5; D: -; DNA: TGTGCCAGCAGTTACGCAGGTTTAACGAACACCGGGGAGCTGTTTTTT; CDR3: CASSYAGLTNTGELFF
size: -; J: TRBJ1-2; V: TRBV6-5; D: TRBD1; DNA: TGTGCCAGCAGTTACCGGGACAGAGCTAACTATGGCTACACCTTC; CDR3: CASSYRDRANYGYTF
size: -; J: TRBJ2-1; V: TRBV7-9; D: TRBD2; DNA: TGTGCCAGCAGCGGGACTAGCGGGGAGTACAATGAGCAGTTCTTC; CDR3: CASSGTSGEYNEQFF
size: -; J: TRBJ2-1; V: TRBV6-1; D: TRBD1; DNA: TGTGCCACCAGGGACAGGCCCACCTACAATGAGCAGTTCTTC; CDR3: CATRDRPTYNEQFF